Shown below are 16 T cell receptor beta chains from a single sample sequenced in a study of Tregs in tolerant kidney transplant recipients. The table came from immunoSEQ multiplex PCR; TCRdb's copy has only in-frame clones and leaves some out. The data contain about 64,000 clones, 95% to 98% of them singletons. The sequencing here drew on Tregs from blood, taken before the transplant. These receptors were taken from a human donor who received a combined kidney and bone marrow transplant.

The chain has TRBV7-2 and TRBJ1-1; no clear D gene. This CDR3 comprises 14 residues. Germline V gene sequence: CDR1 SGHTA, CDR2 FQGNSA. With 4 bases removed from V and 4 bases from J, the gap between germline ends came to 13 bases. The CDR3 bases are TGTGCCAGCAGCTCGCGGGTCGCGGGCACTGAAGCTTTCTTT. It encodes CASSSRVAGTEAFF.

The rearrangement uses TRBV2 and TRBJ2-1, with 7 nucleotides matching TRBD1. Germline trimming cut 6 bases from V and 4 bases from J; bases unmatched to any gene: 3. Germline V gene sequence: CDR1 SNHLY, CDR2 FYNNEI. The CDR3 runs 13 residues. CDR3 nucleotide sequence: TGTGCCAGCAGAGGGACAGCATACAATGAGCAGTTCTTC. Amino acids: CASRGTAYNEQFF.

The gene calls are TRBV6-6 and TRBJ1-5; D might be TRBD1 (6 bases). The V gene's germline CDR1 is MNHNY and CDR2 SVGAGI (reference sequence). The CDR3 consists of 15 residues. V was clipped by 7 bases and J by 0 bases, with 13 bases between them. Here the CDR3 DNA reads TGTGCCAGCACCATGAGGGGGATTAGCAATCAGCCCCAGCATTTT. Amino acids: CASTMRGISNQPQHF.

This chain uses TRBV4-3 with TRBJ1-1; perhaps TRBD1 as D (5 bases). The V end was cut by 1 base, the J end by 0 bases, with 6 bases between. CDR3 length equals 14 residues. CDR1 is LGHNA, CDR2 YSLEER, per germline. DNA for the CDR3: TGCGCCAGCAGCCAAGGGGGCCTGAACACTGAAGCTTTCTTT. Encoded protein: CASSQGGLNTEAFF.

The chain employs TRBV30 and TRBJ1-6; weak D call: TRBD1 (5 bases). Germline CDR1 is GTSNPN and CDR2 is SVGIG (reference sequence). The CDR3 extends over 14 amino acids. Trimming took 0 bases from V and 3 from J, leaving 6 bases between them. This chain's CDR3 is CAWSVGHYNSPLHF. CDR3 in DNA: TGTGCCTGGAGTGTAGGACACTATAATTCACCCCTCCACTTT.

The chain carries TRBV10-3 and TRBJ2-6, with D possibly being TRBD1 (5 bases). Per the germline V gene, CDR1 is ENHRY and CDR2 is SYGVKD. The CDR3 totals 16 residues. The V gene lost 2 bases and the J gene lost 0 bases, with 8 bases spanning the gap. The CDR3 DNA sequence: TGTGCCATCAGTGAGACAGGTTTCTCTGGGGCCAACGTCCTGACTTTC. Residues: CAISETGFSGANVLTF.

The genes are TRBV5-1 and TRBJ1-2; TRBD1 is a possible D gene (6 bases). In germline, CDR1 is SGHRS, CDR2 YFSETQ. Trimming pared 0 bases from V and 2 bases from J, leaving 11 bases between. The CDR3 has 15 residues. In DNA form, the CDR3 reads TGCGCCAGCAGCTTGGGCCTTGGACAGAACTATGGCTACACCTTC. This encodes CASSLGLGQNYGYTF.

CDR3 bases: TGTGCCAGCAGCGAACATTTAACAGGGCCATCTGGAAACACCATATATTTT. Translating gives CASSEHLTGPSGNTIYF. The chain links TRBV9 to TRBJ1-3; TRBD1 is a possible D gene (6 bases). The CDR3 spans 17 residues. Germline V lookup: CDR1 SGDLS, CDR2 YYNGEE. V gave up 3 bases and J gave up 1 base, with 17 bases separating them.

This CDR3 reads CASSLGLAGRSTDTQYF. CDR3 nucleotide sequence: TGTGCCAGCAGCTTGGGTCTAGCGGGAAGAAGCACAGATACGCAGTATTTT. The gene calls are TRBV5-4 and TRBJ2-3; 9 bases are shared with TRBD2. Germline CDR1 and CDR2: SGHNT and YYREEE (reference sequence). The ends lost 0 bases at V and 0 bases at J; junction bases unmatched: 5. The CDR3 has 17 residues.

The chain couples TRBV27 to TRBJ1-4; TRBD1 aligns across 8 bases. Trimming removed 7 bases from V and 14 bases from J; junction bases left unmatched: 12. The CDR3 is 13 residues long. In germline, CDR1 is MNHEY, CDR2 SMNVEV (reference sequence). CDR3 nucleotide sequence: TGTGCCAGCACGGACAGGGTGGGTTCGAAGCTGTTTTTT. It encodes CASTDRVGSKLFF.

Concerning this clone itself: Other DNA variants within this sample encode the same CDR3. The chain is built from TRBV9 and TRBJ2-3, with D possibly TRBD2 on 5 matching bases. CDR1 is SGDLS, CDR2 YYNGEE, per germline. This CDR3 spans 15 amino acids. Trimming left V 0 bases short and J 1 base short, with 9 bases between. This chain's CDR3 is CASSVGVGGTDTQYF. In DNA, the CDR3 is TGTGCCAGCAGCGTAGGCGTGGGAGGCACAGATACGCAGTATTTT. Full variable domain (missing parts from reference TRBV9 and TRBJ2-3): DSGVTQTPKHLITATGQRVTLRCSPRSGDLSVYWYQQSLDQGLQFLIQYYNGEERAKGNILERFSAQQFPDLHSELNLSSLELGDSALYFCASSVGVGGTDTQYFGPGTRLTVL.

This chain connects TRBV7-9 to TRBJ1-3; a possible D gene is TRBD1 (5 bases). This CDR3 contains 17 residues. Trimming removed 2 bases at V and 2 bases at J, with 16 bases between. CDR1 is SEHNR, CDR2 FQNEAQ, per germline (reference sequence). The CDR3 DNA reads TGTGCCAGCAGCTTACGTTACGCAGGGCTGGCTGGAAACACCATATATTTT. Translating gives CASSLRYAGLAGNTIYF.

The V and J genes are TRBV5-1 and TRBJ1-2; 8 positions match TRBD1. Germline CDR1 is SGHRS and CDR2 is YFSETQ. V lost 0 bases to trimming and J lost 5 bases; unmatched junction nucleotides: 3. The CDR3 is made up of 14 amino acids. CDR3 coding DNA: TGCGCCAGCAGCTTGGATGGACAGGGATATGGCTACACCTTC. Translation gives CASSLDGQGYGYTF.

The V and J genes are TRBV7-2 and TRBJ1-2; 7 nucleotides match TRBD1. Germline trimming cut 5 bases from V and 2 bases from J; bases unmatched to any gene: 5. From germline, CDR1 is SGHTA and CDR2 FQGNSA. This CDR3 region has 14 residues. The CDR3 nucleotides are TGTGCCAGCAGCCCGTCGGACAGGAACTATGGCTACACCTTC. Translation gives CASSPSDRNYGYTF.

The CDR3 DNA reads TGTGCCAGCAGCTTCCTCGTGACGAAAAGGGGTCAGTTCTTC. Translation gives CASSFLVTKRGQFF. The chain employs TRBV7-2 and TRBJ2-1; a possible D gene is TRBD1 (5 bases). The V gene's germline CDR1 is SGHTA and CDR2 FQGNSA. The V end lost 3 bases, the J end lost 13 bases, and 19 bases lay between the germline ends. This CDR3 has 14 residues.

The chain recombines TRBV5-5 with TRBJ1-3; possible D gene TRBD1, 5 bases. This CDR3 is built from 15 residues. V shed 5 bases and J shed 0 bases, with 12 bases lying between them. CDR1 is SGHKS and CDR2 is YYEKEE in the germline V gene (reference sequence). The CDR3 nucleotides read TGTGCCAGCAGTCCCGACAGCTACTCTGGAAACACCATATATTTT. Translated, it gives CASSPDSYSGNTIYF. Full variable domain (remainder filled in from reference TRBV5-5 and TRBJ1-3): DAGVTQSPTHLIKTRGQQVTLRCSPISGHKSVSWYQQVLGQGPQFIFQYYEKEERGRGNFPDRFSARQFPNYSSELNVNALLLGDSALYLCASSPDSYSGNTIYFGEGSWLTVV.